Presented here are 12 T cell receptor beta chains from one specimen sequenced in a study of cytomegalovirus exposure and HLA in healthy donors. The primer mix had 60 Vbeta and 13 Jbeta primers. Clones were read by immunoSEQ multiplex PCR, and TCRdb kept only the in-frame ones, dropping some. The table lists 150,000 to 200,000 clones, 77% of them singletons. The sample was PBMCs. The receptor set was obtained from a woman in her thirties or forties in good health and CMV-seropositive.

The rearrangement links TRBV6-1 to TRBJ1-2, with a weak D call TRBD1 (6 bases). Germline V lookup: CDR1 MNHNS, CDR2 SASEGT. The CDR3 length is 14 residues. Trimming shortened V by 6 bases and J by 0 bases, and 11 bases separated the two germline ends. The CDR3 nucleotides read TGTGCCAGCAGCGTTGGACAGTCTAACTATGGCTACACCTTC. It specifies CASSVGQSNYGYTF.

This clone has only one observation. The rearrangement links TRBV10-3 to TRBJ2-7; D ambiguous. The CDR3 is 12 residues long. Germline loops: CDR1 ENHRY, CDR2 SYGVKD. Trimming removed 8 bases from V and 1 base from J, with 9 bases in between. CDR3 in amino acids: CAIGPVSYEQYF. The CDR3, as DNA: TGTGCCATCGGGCCGGTTTCCTACGAGCAGTACTTC.

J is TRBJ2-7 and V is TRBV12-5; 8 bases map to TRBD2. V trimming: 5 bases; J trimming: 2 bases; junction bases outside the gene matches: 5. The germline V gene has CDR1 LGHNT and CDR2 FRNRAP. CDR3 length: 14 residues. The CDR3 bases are TGTGCTAGTGGTCCCCCGGGACTAGCCTACGAGCAGTACTTC. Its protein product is CASGPPGLAYEQYF.

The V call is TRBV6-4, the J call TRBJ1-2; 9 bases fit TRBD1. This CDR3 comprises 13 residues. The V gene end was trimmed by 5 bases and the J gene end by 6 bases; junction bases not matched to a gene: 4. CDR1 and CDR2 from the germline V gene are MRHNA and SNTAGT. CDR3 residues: CASSSGTGNGYTF. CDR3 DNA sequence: TGTGCCAGCAGTTCCGGGACAGGGAATGGCTACACCTTC.

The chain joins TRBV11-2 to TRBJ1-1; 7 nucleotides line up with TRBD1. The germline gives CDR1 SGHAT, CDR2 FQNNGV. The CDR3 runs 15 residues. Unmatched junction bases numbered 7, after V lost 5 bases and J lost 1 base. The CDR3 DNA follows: TGTGCCAGCAGCCCGAGGACAGGCTGGAACACTGAAGCTTTCTTT. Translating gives CASSPRTGWNTEAFF.

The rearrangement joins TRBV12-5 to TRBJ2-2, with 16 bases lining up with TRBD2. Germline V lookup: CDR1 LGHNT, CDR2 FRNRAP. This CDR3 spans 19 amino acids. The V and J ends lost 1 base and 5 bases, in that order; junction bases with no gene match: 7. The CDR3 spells CASGLGLGLAGGGTGELFF. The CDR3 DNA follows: TGTGCTAGTGGTTTGGGACTGGGACTAGCGGGAGGGGGGACCGGGGAGCTGTTTTTT. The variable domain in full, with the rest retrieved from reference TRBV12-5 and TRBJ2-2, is DARVTQTPRHKVTEMGQEVTMRCQPILGHNTVFWYRQTMMQGLELLAYFRNRAPLDDSGMPKDRFSAEMPDATLATLKIQPSEPRDSAVYFCASGLGLGLAGGGTGELFFGEGSRLTVL.

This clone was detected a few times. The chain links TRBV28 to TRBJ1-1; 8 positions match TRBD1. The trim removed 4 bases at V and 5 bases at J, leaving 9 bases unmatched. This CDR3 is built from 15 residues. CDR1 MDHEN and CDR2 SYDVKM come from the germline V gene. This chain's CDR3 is CASSSPGRGLTEAFF. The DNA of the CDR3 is TGTGCCAGCAGTTCCCCTGGCAGGGGGCTTACTGAAGCTTTCTTT.

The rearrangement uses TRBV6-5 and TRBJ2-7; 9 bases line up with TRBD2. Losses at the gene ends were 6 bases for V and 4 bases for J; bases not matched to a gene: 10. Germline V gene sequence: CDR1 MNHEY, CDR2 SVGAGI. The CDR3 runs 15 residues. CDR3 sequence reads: CASSPPGSGSYEQYF. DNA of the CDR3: TGTGCCAGCAGCCCCCCGGGTAGCGGGAGTTACGAGCAGTACTTC.

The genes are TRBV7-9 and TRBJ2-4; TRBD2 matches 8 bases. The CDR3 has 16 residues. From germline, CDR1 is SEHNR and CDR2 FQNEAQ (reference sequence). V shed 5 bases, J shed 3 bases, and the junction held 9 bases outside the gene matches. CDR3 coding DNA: TGTGCCAGCAGCGCCGGGGGGGGGACTGTCAAAAACATTCAGTACTTC. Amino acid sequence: CASSAGGGTVKNIQYF. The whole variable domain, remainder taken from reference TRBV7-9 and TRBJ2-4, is DTGVSQNPRHKITKRGQNVTFRCDPISEHNRLYWYRQTLGQGPEFLTYFQNEAQLEKSRLLSDRFSAERPKGSFSTLEIQRTEQGDSAMYLCASSAGGGTVKNIQYFGAGTRLSVL.

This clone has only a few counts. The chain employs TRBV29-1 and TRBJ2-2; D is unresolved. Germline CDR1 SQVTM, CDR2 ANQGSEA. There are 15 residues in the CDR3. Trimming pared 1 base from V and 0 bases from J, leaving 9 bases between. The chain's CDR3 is CSVEVSHSNTGELFF. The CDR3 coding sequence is TGCAGCGTTGAAGTCTCCCACTCGAACACCGGGGAGCTGTTTTTT.

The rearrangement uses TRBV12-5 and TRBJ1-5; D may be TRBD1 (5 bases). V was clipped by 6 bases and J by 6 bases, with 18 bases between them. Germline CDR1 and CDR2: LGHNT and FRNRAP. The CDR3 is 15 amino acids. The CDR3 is CASGLHDRTVQPQHF. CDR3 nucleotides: TGTGCTAGTGGCTTACACGACAGAACGGTTCAGCCCCAGCATTTT.

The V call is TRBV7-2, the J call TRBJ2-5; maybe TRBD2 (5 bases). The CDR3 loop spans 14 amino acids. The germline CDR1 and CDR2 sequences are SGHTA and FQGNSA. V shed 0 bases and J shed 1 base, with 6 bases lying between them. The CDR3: CASSLAGSQETQYF. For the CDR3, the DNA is TGTGCCAGCAGCTTAGCGGGGAGCCAAGAGACCCAGTACTTC. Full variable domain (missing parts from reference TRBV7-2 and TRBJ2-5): GAGVSQSPSNKVTEKGKDVELRCDPISGHTALYWYRQSLGQGLEFLIYFQGNSAPDKSGLPSDRFSAERTGGSVSTLTIQRTQQEDSAVYLCASSLAGSQETQYFGPGTRLLVL.